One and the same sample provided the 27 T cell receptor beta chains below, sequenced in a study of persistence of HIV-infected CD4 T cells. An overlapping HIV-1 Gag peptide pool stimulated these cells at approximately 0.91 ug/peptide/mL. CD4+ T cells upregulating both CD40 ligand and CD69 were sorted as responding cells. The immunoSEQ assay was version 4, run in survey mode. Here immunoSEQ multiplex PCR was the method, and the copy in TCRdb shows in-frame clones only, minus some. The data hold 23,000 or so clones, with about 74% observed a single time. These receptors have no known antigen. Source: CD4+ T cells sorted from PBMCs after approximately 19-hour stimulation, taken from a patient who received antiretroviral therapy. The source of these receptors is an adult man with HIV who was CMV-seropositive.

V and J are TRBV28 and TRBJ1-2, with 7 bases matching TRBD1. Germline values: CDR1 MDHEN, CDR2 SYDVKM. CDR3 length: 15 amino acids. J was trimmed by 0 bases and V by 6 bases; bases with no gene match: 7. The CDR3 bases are TGTGCCAGCAGAGGGCAGGACAGGACTAACTATGGCTACACCTTC. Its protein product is CASRGQDRTNYGYTF.

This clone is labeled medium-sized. CDR3 DNA: TGTGCCAGTAGGGCAGGGGGACAGTATAATTCACCCCTCCACTTT. Translated: CASRAGGQYNSPLHF. The rearrangement uses TRBV28 and TRBJ1-6; 7 bases line up with TRBD1. V shed 9 bases, J shed 4 bases, and the junction held 9 bases outside the gene matches. The CDR3 length is 15 residues. Germline CDR1 and CDR2: MDHEN and SYDVKM.

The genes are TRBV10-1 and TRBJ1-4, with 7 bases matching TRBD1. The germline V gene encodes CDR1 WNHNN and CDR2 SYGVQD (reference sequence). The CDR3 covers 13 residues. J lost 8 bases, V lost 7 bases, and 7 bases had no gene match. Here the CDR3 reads CASMGTEGEKLFF. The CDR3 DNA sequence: TGCGCCAGCATGGGGACAGAGGGGGAAAAACTGTTTTTT.

The CDR3 here is CASSPKGAGSNQPQHF. For the CDR3, the DNA is TGTGCCAGCAGCCCGAAGGGGGCAGGGTCAAATCAGCCCCAGCATTTT. This chain joins TRBV3-1 (or the pseudogene TRBV3-2) and TRBJ1-5; 7 bases are a match to TRBD1. Germline CDR1 reads LGHDT; CDR2 reads YNNKEL (reference sequence). Losses at the gene ends were 4 bases for V and 4 bases for J; bases not matched to a gene: 10. CDR3 length: 16 amino acids.

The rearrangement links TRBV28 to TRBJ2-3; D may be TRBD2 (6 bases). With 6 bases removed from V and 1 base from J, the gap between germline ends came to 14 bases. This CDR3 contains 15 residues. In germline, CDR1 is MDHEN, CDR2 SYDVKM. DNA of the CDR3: TGTGCCAGCAGGCGCCTACTAGCTCGCACAGATACGCAGTATTTT. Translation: CASRRLLARTDTQYF.

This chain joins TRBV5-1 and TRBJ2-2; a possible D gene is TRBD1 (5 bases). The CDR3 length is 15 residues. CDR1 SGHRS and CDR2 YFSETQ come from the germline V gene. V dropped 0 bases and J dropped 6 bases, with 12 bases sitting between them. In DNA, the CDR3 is TGCGCCAGCAGCTTGGATCAGGGAATACCCGGGGAGCTGTTTTTT. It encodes CASSLDQGIPGELFF.

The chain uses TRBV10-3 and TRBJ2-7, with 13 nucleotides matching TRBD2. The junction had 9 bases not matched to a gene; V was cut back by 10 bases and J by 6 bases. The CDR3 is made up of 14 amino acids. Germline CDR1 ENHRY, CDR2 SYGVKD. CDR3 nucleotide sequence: TGTGCCACCGACTCCGGGACTAGCGGGGTCGAGCAGTACTTC. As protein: CATDSGTSGVEQYF.

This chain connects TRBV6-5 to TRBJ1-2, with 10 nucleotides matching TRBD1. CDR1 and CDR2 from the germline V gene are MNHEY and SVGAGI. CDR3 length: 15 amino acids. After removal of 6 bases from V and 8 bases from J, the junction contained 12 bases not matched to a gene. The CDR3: CASSVGTGETGGYTF. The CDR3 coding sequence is TGTGCCAGCAGCGTTGGGACAGGGGAGACGGGGGGCTACACCTTC.

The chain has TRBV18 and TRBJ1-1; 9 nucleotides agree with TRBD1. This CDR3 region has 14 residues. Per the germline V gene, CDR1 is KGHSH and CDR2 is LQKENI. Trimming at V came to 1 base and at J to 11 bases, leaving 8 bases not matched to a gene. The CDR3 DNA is TGTGCCAGCTCACCACAGGACAGGGGCGGCGGGGCTTTCTTT. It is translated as CASSPQDRGGGAFF. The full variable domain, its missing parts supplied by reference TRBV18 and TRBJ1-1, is NAGVMQNPRHLVRRRGQEARLRCSPMKGHSHVYWYRQLPEEGLKFMVYLQKENIIDESGMPKERFSAEFPKEGPSILRIQQVVRGDSAAYFCASSPQDRGGGAFFGQGTRLTVV.

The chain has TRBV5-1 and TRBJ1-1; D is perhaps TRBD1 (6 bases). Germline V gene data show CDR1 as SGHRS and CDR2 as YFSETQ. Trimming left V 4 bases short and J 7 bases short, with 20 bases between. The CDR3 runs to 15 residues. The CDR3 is CASSPLGQGRVEAFF. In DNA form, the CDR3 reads TGCGCCAGCAGCCCCCTTGGGCAGGGGAGAGTTGAAGCTTTCTTT.

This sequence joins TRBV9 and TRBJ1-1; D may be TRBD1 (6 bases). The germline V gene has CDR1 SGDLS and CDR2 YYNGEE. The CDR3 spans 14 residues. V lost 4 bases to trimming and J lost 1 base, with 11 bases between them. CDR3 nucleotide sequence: TGTGCCAGCAGCCCGTGGGGACAGAACACTGAAGCTTTCTTT. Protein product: CASSPWGQNTEAFF.

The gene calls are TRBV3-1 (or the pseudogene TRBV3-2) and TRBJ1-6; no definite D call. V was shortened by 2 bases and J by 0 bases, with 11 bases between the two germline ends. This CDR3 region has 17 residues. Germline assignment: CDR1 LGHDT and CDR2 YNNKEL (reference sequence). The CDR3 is CASSQILQSSYNSPLHF. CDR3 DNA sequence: TGTGCCAGCAGCCAAATCTTACAGAGCTCCTATAATTCACCCCTCCACTTT.

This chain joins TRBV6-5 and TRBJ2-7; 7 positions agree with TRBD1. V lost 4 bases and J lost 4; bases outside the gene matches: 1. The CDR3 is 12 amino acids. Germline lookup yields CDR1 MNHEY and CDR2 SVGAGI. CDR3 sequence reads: CASSSTGYEQYF. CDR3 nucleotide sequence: TGTGCCAGCAGTTCGACAGGGTACGAGCAGTACTTC.

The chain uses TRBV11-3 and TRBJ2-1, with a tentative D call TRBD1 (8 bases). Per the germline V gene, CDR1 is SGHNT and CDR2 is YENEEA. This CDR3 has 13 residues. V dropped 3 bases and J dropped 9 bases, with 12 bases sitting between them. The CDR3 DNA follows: TGTGCCAGCAGCTTGTACAGGGGGGGTGAGCAGTTCTTC. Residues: CASSLYRGGEQFF.

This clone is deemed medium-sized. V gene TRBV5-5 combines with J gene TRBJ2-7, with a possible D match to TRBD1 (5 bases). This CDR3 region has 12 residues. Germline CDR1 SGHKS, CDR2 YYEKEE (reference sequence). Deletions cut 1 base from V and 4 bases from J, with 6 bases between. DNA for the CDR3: TGTGCCAGCAGCTTGTCAGGGTACGAGCAGTACTTC. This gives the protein CASSLSGYEQYF.

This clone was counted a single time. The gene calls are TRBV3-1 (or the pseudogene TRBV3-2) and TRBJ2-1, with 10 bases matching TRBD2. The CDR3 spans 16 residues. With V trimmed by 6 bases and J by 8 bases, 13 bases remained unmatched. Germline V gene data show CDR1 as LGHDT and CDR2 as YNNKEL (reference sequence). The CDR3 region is CASSLRERGGLDEQFF. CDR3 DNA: TGTGCCAGCAGTCTCCGCGAGCGGGGGGGCCTAGATGAGCAGTTCTTC.

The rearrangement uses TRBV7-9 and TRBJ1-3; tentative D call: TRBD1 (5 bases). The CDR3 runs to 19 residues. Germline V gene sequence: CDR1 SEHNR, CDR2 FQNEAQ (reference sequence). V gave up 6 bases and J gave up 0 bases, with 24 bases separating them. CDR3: CASSQPTDRNRPSGNTIYF. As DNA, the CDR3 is TGTGCCAGCAGTCAACCCACCGACAGAAACCGACCCTCTGGAAACACCATATATTTT.

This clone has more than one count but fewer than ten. The CDR3 DNA sequence: TGCGCCAGCAGCTTGGGCGGATCGACGGGGGGACCCGGGGATACGCAGTATTTT. The encoded protein is CASSLGGSTGGPGDTQYF. The rearrangement joins TRBV5-1 to TRBJ2-3; 7 bases fit TRBD2. Germline CDR1 reads SGHRS; CDR2 reads YFSETQ. The CDR3 has 18 residues. V dropped 0 bases and J dropped 6; count of bases not matched to a gene: 16.

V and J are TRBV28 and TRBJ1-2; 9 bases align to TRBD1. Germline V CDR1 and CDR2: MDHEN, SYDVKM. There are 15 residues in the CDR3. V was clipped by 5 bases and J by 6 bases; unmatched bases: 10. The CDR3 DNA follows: TGTGCCAGCAGTCCCTTCCACAGGGGGCAGGATGGCTACACCTTC. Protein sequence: CASSPFHRGQDGYTF.

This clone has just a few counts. The CDR3 loop is CASSLGPGDEQYF. As DNA, the CDR3 is TGCGCCAGCAGCTTGGGGCCCGGGGACGAGCAGTACTTC. The V call is TRBV5-1, the J call TRBJ2-7; maybe TRBD2 (5 bases). The CDR3 consists of 13 residues. The germline V gene has CDR1 SGHRS and CDR2 YFSETQ. V was shortened by 0 bases and J by 5 bases, with 9 bases between the two germline ends.

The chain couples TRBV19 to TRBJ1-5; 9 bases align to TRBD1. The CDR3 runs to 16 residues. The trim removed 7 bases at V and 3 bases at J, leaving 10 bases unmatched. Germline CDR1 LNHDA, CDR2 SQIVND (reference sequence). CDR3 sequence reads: CASNNPGQGPNQPQHF. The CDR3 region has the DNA TGTGCCAGTAATAACCCGGGACAGGGACCCAATCAGCCCCAGCATTTT.

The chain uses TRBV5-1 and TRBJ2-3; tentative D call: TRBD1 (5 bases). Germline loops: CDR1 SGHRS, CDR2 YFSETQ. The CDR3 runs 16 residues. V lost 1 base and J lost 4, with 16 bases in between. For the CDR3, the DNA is TGCGCCAGCAGCTTGCTGGGGCAGTCCCACGCAGATACGCAGTATTTT. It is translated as CASSLLGQSHADTQYF.

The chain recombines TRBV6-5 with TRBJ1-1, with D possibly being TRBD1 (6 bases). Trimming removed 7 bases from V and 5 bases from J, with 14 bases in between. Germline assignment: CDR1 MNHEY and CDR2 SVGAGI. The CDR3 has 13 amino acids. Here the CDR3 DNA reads TGTGCCAGCACCCTACGGAGGGGGACTGAAGCTTTCTTT. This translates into CASTLRRGTEAFF.

The CDR3 nucleotides are TGCGCCAGCAGCCCCAAGACAGGGGGACCTGAAAAACTGTTTTTT. Translated, it gives CASSPKTGGPEKLFF. The chain recombines TRBV5-1 with TRBJ1-4; 9 positions match TRBD1. The germline gives CDR1 SGHRS, CDR2 YFSETQ. The length of the CDR3 is 15 residues. Trimming cost V 4 bases and J 7 bases; bases outside gene matches: 8.

Here the CDR3 DNA reads TGTGCCAGCAAAGGAGCGGGGGCCGTCTCGAATACGCAGTATTTT. Amino acid sequence: CASKGAGAVSNTQYF. The chain uses TRBV6-5 and TRBJ2-3; TRBD2 matches at 8 bases. Germline values: CDR1 MNHEY, CDR2 SVGAGI. This CDR3 is built from 15 residues. The trim removed 7 bases at V and 7 bases at J, leaving 13 bases unmatched.

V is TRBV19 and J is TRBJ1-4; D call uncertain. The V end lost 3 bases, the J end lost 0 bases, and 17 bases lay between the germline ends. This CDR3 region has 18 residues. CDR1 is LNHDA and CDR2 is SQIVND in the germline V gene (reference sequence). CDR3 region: CASSIARGKGATNEKLFF. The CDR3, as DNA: TGTGCCAGTAGTATCGCGAGAGGGAAAGGTGCAACTAATGAAAAACTGTTTTTT.

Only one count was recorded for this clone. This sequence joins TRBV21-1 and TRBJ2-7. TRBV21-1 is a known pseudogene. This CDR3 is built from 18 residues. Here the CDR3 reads CASSKEGMAGHYTYEQYF. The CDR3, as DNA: TGTGCCAGCAGCAAAGAGGGTATGGCGGGACATTATACCTACGAGCAGTACTTC.